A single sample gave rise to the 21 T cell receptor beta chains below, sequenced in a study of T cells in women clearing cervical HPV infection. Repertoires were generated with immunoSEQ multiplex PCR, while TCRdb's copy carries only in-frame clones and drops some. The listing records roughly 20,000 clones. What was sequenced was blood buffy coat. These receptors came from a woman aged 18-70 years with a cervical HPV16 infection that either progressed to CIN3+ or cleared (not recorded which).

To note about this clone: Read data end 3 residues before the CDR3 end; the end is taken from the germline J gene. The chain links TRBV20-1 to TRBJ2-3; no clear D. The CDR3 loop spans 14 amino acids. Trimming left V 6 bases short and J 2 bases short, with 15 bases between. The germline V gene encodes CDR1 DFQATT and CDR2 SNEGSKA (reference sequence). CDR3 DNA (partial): TGCAGTGCCCCACGCGGCTATTCCACAGATACG. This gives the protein CSAPRGYSTDT. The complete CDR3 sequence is CSAPRGYSTDTQYF.

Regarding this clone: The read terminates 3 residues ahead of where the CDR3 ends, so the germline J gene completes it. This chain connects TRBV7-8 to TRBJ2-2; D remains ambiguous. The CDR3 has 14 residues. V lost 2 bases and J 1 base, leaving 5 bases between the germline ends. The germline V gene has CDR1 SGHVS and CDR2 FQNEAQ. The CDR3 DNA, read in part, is TGTGCCAGCAGCTTAACTGTGAACACCGGGGAG. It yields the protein CASSLTVNTGE. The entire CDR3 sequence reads CASSLTVNTGELFF.

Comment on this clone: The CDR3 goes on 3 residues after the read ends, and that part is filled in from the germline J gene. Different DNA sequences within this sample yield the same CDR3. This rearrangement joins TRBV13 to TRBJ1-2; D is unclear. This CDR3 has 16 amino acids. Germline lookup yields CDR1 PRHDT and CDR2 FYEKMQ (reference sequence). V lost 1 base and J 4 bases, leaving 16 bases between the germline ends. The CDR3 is CASSLAAGSPTYGYTF. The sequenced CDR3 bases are TGTGCCAGCAGCTTAGCCGCAGGTTCCCCCACCTATGGC.

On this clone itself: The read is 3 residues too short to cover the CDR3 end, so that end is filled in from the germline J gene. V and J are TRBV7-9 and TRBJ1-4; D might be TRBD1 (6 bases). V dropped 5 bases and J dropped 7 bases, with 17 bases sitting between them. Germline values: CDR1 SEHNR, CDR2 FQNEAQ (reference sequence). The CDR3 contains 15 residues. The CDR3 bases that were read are TGTGCCAGCAGCCAAGAGGGGGGGCCTGGTGAAAAA. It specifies CASSQEGGPGEK. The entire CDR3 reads CASSQEGGPGEKLFF.

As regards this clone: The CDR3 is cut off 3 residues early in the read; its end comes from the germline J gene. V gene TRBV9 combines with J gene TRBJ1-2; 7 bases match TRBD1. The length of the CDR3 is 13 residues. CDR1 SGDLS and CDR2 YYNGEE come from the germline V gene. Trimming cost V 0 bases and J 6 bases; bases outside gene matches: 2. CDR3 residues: CASSVEQGHGYTF. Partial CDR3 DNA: TGTGCCAGCAGCGTAGAACAGGGGCATGGC.

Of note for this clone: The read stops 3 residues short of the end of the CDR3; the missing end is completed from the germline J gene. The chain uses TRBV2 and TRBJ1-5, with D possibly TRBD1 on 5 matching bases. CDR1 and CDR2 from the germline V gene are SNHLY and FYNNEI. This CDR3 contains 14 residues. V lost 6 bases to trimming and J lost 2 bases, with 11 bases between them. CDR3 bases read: TGTGCCAGCAGGGACGACAGCGGCAATCAGCCC. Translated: CASRDDSGNQP. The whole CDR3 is CASRDDSGNQPQHF. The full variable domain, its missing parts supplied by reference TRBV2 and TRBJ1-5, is EPEVTQTPSHQVTQMGQEVILRCVPISNHLYFYWYRQILGQKVEFLVSFYNNEISEKSEIFDDQFSVERPDGSNFTLKIRSTKLEDSAMYFCASRDDSGNQPQHFGDGTRLSIL.

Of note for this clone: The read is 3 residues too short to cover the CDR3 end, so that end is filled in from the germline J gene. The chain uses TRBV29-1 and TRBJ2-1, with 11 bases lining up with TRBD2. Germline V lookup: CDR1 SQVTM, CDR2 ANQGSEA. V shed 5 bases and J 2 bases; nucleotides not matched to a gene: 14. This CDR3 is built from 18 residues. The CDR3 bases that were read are TGCAGCGTTATTCTAGCGGGGGGCTTCGGGGGTACCTACAATGAG. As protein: CSVILAGGFGGTYNE. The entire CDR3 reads CSVILAGGFGGTYNEQFF.

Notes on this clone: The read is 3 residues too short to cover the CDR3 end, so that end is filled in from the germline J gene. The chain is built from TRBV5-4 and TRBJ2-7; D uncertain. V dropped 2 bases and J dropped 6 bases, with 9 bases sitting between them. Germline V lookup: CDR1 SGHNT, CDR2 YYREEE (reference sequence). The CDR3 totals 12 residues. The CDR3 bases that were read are TGTGCCAGCAGCTTTCCCGGGTCCGAG. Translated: CASSFPGSE. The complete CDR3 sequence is CASSFPGSEQYF. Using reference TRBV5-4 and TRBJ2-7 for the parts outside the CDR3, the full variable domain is ETGVTQSPTHLIKTRGQQVTLRCSSQSGHNTVSWYQQALGQGPQFIFQYYREEENGRGNFPPRFSGLQFPNYSSELNVNALELDDSALYLCASSFPGSEQYFGPGTRLTVT.

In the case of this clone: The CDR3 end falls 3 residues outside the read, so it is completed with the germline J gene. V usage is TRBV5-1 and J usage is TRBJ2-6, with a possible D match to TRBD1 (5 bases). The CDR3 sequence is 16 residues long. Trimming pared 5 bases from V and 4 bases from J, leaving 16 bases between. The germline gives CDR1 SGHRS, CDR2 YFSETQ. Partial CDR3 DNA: TGCGCCAGCAGGCAGGGCGTCCCATCCGGGGCCAACGTC. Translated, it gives CASRQGVPSGANV. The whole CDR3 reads CASRQGVPSGANVLTF.

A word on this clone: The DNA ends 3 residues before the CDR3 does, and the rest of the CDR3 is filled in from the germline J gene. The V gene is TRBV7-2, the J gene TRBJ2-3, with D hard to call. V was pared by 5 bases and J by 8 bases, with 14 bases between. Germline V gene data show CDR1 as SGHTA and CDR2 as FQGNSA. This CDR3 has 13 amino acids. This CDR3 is CASSPLGQVTQYF. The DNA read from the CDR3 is TGTGCCAGCAGCCCTTTAGGCCAGGTTACG.

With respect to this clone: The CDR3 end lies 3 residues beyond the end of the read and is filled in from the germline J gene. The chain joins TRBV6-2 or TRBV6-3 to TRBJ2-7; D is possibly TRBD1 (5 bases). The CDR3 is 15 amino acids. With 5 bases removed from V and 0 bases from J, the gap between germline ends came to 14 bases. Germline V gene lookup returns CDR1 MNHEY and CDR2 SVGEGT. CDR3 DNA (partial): TGTGCCAGCAGTGGGGTAGGGGTAAACTCCTACGAG. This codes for CASSGVGVNSYE. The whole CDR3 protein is CASSGVGVNSYEQYF.

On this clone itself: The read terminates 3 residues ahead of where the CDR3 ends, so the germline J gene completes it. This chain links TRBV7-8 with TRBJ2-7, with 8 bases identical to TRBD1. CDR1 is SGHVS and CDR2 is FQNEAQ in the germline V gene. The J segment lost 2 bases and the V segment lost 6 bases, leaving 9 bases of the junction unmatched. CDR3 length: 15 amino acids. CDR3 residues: CASRHRGDRTYEQYF. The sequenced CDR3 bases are TGTGCCAGCAGACATAGGGGGGACAGGACCTACGAG.

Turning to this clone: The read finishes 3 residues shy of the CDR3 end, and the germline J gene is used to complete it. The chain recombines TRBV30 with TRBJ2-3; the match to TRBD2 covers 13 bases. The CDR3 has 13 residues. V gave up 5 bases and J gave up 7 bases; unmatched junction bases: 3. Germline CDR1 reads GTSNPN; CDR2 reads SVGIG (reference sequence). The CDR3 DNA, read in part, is TGTGCCTGGGGGGGACTAGCGGGGAATACG. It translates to CAWGGLAGNT. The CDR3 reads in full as CAWGGLAGNTQYF.

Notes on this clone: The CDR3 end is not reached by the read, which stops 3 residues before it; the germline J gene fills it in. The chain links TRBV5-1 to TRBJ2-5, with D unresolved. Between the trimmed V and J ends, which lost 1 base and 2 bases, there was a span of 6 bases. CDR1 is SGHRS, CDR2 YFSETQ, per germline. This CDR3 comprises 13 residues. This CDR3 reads CASSLQSQETQYF. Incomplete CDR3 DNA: TGCGCCAGCAGCTTGCAGTCACAAGAGACC.

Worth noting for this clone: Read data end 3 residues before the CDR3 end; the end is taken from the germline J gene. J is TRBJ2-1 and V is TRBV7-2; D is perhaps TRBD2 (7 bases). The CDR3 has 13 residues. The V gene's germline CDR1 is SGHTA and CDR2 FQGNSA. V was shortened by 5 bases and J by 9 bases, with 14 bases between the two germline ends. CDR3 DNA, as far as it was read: TGTGCCAGCAGCCTCTCAGGGGAGGGTGAG. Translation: CASSLSGEGE. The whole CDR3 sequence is CASSLSGEGEQFF. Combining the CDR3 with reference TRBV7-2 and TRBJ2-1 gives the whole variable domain GAGVSQSPSNKVTEKGKDVELRCDPISGHTALYWYRQSLGQGLEFLIYFQGNSAPDKSGLPSDRFSAERTGGSVSTLTIQRTQQEDSAVYLCASSLSGEGEQFFGPGTRLTVL.

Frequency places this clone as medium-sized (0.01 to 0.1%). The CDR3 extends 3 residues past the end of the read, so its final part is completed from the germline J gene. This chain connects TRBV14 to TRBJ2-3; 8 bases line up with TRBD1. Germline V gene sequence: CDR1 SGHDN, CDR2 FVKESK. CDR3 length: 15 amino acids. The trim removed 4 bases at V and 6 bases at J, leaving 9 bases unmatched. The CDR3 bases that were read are TGTGCCAGCAGCCCGAACTTGGACAGGGATGATACG. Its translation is CASSPNLDRDDT. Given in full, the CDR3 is CASSPNLDRDDTQYF.

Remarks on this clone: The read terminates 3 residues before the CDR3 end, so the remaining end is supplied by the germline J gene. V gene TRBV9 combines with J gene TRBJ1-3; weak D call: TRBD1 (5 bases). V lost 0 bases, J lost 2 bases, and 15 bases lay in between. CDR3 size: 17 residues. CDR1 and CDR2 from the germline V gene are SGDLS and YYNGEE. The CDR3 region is CASSVAPGREAGNTIYF. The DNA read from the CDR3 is TGTGCCAGCAGCGTAGCCCCAGGGAGGGAGGCTGGAAACACC.

This chain's CDR3 is CASSRGREYGYTF. Incomplete CDR3 DNA: TGTGCCAGCAGCAGGGGGCGAGAATATGGC. The chain recombines TRBV5-4 with TRBJ1-2; 7 bases are a match to TRBD1. The sequence runs out 3 residues before the end of the CDR3; the remainder is reconstructed from the germline J gene. CDR3 size: 13 residues. With 4 bases clipped from V and 5 bases from J, the junction kept 5 bases outside the gene matches. CDR1 is SGHNT, CDR2 YYREEE, per germline (reference sequence).

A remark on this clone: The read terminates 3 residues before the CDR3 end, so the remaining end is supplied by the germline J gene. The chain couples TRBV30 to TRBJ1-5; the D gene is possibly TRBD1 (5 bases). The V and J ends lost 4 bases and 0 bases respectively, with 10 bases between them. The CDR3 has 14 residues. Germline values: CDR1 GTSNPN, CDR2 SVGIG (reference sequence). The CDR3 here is CAWTQDYSNQPQHF. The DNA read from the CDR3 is TGTGCCTGGACACAGGACTATAGCAATCAGCCC.

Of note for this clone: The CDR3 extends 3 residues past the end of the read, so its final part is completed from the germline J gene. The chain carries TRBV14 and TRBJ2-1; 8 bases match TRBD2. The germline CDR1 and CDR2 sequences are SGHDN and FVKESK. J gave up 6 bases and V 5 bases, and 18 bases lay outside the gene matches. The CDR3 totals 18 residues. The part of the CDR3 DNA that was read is TGTGCCAGCAGCGGAGGGGCTTGGAGCGGGAGATATACCAATGAG. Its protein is CASSGGAWSGRYTNE. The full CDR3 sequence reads CASSGGAWSGRYTNEQFF.

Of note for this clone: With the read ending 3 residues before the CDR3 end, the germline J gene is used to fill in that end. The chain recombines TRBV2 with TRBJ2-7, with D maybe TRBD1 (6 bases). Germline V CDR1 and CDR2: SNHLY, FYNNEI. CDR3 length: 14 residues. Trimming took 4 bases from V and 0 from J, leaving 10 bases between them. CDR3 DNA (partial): TGTGCCAGCAGTGTACAGGGACCCTCCTACGAG. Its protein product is CASSVQGPSYE. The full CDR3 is CASSVQGPSYEQYF. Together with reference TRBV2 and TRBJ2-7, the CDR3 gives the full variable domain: EPEVTQTPSHQVTQMGQEVILRCVPISNHLYFYWYRQILGQKVEFLVSFYNNEISEKSEIFDDQFSVERPDGSNFTLKIRSTKLEDSAMYFCASSVQGPSYEQYFGPGTRLTVT.